Listed below are T cell receptor beta chains from one sample, sequenced in a study of vaccination and CD4 T cells after COVID-19. Each CDR3 protein is one row after TCRdb ran MiXCR on the PCR reads. The sample shows 1,300 to 1,500 distinct CDR3 sequences, around 14% of them seen only once. Their recognized antigens are unknown. The sequenced sample was CD4+ T cells from blood, cultured in vitro. The receptors originated from a human donor in good health. Each CDR3 is given with its conserved first and last residue. Each record gives: D gene, J gene, V gene, clone size, CDR3 DNA, CDR3 protein. D genes are given only for firm matches. Clone size is stated in some rows and not others, as once, few, many or a class when expanded.

>-|TRBJ1-6|TRBV29-1|medium-sized
TGCAGCGTTCAACAGGCTCGGAATTCACCCCTCCACTTT
CSVQQARNSPLHF
>TRBD1|TRBJ2-7|TRBV6-5|medium-sized
TGTGCCAGCAGTTACTCGAGGGACAGGGTGTCCTACGAGCAGTACTTC
CASSYSRDRVSYEQYF
>TRBD1|TRBJ2-7|TRBV6-1|-
TGTGCCAGCACGCCGGGACAGGGAACTTGGGACCACGAGCAGTACTTC
CASTPGQGTWDHEQYF
>TRBD2|TRBJ2-3|TRBV27|few
TGTGCCAGCAGTTTAGGGAGGCGCGGGGGATCTAAGCAGTATTTT
CASSLGRRGGSKQYF
>TRBD2|TRBJ2-1|TRBV24-1|-
TGTGCCACCAGTGACCGTCGTCGGGCGGGGGGGCCGCAAAATGAGCAGTTCTTC
CATSDRRRAGGPQNEQFF
>TRBD1|TRBJ1-2|TRBV6-1|large
TGTGCCAGCAGTCCGACAGGGGCTGGCTACACCTTC
CASSPTGAGYTF
>-|TRBJ1-1|TRBV2|medium-sized
TGTGCCAGCAGTCCGGGACCGAACACTGAAGCTTTCTTT
CASSPGPNTEAFF
>TRBD1|TRBJ2-2|TRBV12-3/TRBV12-4|-
TGTGCCAGCAGTCCCGTGGCGGGACAGGGGAACACCGGGGAGCTGTTTTTT
CASSPVAGQGNTGELFF
>TRBD1|TRBJ1-2|TRBV29-1|-
TGCAGCGTCGGGGGACAGCCCTATGGCTACACCTTC
CSVGGQPYGYTF
>-|TRBJ1-2|TRBV28|medium-sized
TGTGCCAGCAGTTTTAGGGGGGACTATGGCTACACCTTC
CASSFRGDYGYTF
>TRBD1|TRBJ1-1|TRBV7-2|large
TGTGCCAGCAGCTGGGGGGACAGGGCCTTCACTGAAGCTTTCTTT
CASSWGDRAFTEAFF
>-|TRBJ1-3|TRBV2|few
TGTGCCAGCAGTGCAGGGACACAATACTCTGGAAACACCATATATTTT
CASSAGTQYSGNTIYF
>-|TRBJ2-2|TRBV18|few
TGTGCCAGCTCATCAAGCGCGGCGAACACCGGGGAGCTGTTTTTT
CASSSSAANTGELFF
>TRBD2|TRBJ2-1|TRBV29-1|-
TGCAGCGCGGGACTAGCTAGAGAAAGTGAGCAGTTCTTC
CSAGLARESEQFF
>TRBD2|TRBJ2-2|TRBV4-3|-
TGCGCCAGCAGCCAGGGACTAGCCGGGGAGCTGTTTTTT
CASSQGLAGELFF
>-|TRBJ2-3|TRBV2|-
TGTGCCAGCAAGCAGGACAGACACACAGATACGCAGTATTTT
CASKQDRHTDTQYF
>-|TRBJ2-2|TRBV24-1|large
TGTGCCACTAGGACGCCAGGGGAGCTGTTTTTT
CATRTPGELFF
>TRBD1|TRBJ2-5|TRBV24-1|medium-sized
TGTGCCACCAGTGATTTGCATAATTGTTTGGGGACAGTAGAAGAGACCCAGTACTTC
CATSDLHNCLGTVEETQYF
>TRBD2|TRBJ2-7|TRBV5-4|-
TGTGCCAGCAGCCCGGGACTAGCGGGAGTAACCGAGCAGTACTTC
CASSPGLAGVTEQYF
>-|TRBJ2-5|TRBV5-1|-
TGCGCCAGCAGCTTGGCCCCGGGAACTCAAGAAACCCAGTACTTC
CASSLAPGTQETQYF